The rows below give T cell receptor beta chains drawn from one sample of a study of T cells in localized non-small cell lung cancer. Generated by immunoSEQ multiplex PCR, the TCRdb table keeps only in-frame clones and is missing some. The sample carries under 40,000 clones, 86% recorded once. Sequences were derived from peripheral blood, sampled before any cancer treatment. The receptors were gathered from a male donor aged 60 or older with stage III lung adenocarcinoma. CDR3s include the opening cysteine and the closing phenylalanine or tryptophan. The order of the fields is D gene, J gene, clone size, V gene, CDR3 protein, CDR3 DNA. The D gene is left open where the match is weak. The size entry is marked missing in some rows and otherwise reads once, few, many or a size class.

D: TRBD2
J: TRBJ2-1
size: .
V: TRBV19
CDR3: CASGTSGMRSYNEQFF
DNA: TGTGCCAGTGGAACTAGCGGGATGCGCTCCTACAATGAGCAGTTCTTC

D: TRBD2
J: TRBJ2-2
size: .
V: TRBV7-2
CDR3: CASSRDSGSGTGELFF
DNA: TGTGCCAGCAGCAGAGATAGCGGGAGCGGTACCGGGGAGCTGTTTTTT

D: .
J: TRBJ2-6
size: .
V: TRBV5-1
CDR3: CASRGHSGANVLTF
DNA: TGCGCCAGCAGGGGGCACTCTGGGGCCAACGTCCTGACTTTC

D: .
J: TRBJ1-3
size: .
V: TRBV7-8
CDR3: CASSNRRIGNTIYF
DNA: TGTGCCAGCTCTAACCGGAGGATTGGAAACACCATATATTTT

D: .
J: TRBJ2-3
size: .
V: TRBV15
CDR3: CATSRRDGASTDTQYF
DNA: TGTGCCACCAGCAGAAGGGACGGTGCTAGCACAGATACGCAGTATTTT

D: TRBD2
J: TRBJ2-1
size: .
V: TRBV25-1
CDR3: CASSEWSSGRNEQFF
DNA: TGTGCCAGCAGTGAATGGAGTAGCGGGAGGAATGAGCAGTTCTTC

D: .
J: TRBJ2-5
size: .
V: TRBV5-1
CDR3: CASMIGDTRRQETQYF
DNA: TGCGCCAGCATGATCGGGGACACCCGCCGCCAAGAGACCCAGTACTTC

D: .
J: TRBJ1-1
size: .
V: TRBV6-6
CDR3: CASRSSETEAFF
DNA: TGTGCCAGCAGATCAAGTGAGACTGAAGCTTTCTTT

D: TRBD1
J: TRBJ1-1
size: .
V: TRBV29-1
CDR3: CSGRQGGTEAFF
DNA: TGCAGCGGCCGACAGGGAGGCACTGAAGCTTTCTTT

D: TRBD2
J: TRBJ2-3
size: .
V: TRBV5-1
CDR3: CASSLNLAGAEDTQYF
DNA: TGCGCCAGCAGCTTGAATCTAGCGGGGGCTGAGGATACGCAGTATTTT

D: .
J: TRBJ1-1
size: .
V: TRBV2
CDR3: CASSEALQGPAFF
DNA: TGTGCCAGCAGTGAAGCGCTTCAGGGGCCAGCTTTCTTT

D: .
J: TRBJ2-5
size: .
V: TRBV6-5
CDR3: CASSRQVKETQYF
DNA: TGTGCCAGCAGTCGGCAGGTGAAAGAGACCCAGTACTTC

D: TRBD2
J: TRBJ2-1
size: .
V: TRBV9
CDR3: CASSVASGRAVEQFF
DNA: TGTGCCAGCAGCGTAGCTAGCGGGAGGGCGGTTGAGCAGTTCTTC

D: .
J: TRBJ1-5
size: once
V: TRBV2
CDR3: CASSDRGIDPQHF
DNA: TGTGCCAGCAGTGACCGGGGTATCGATCCCCAGCATTTT

D: TRBD1
J: TRBJ2-7
size: .
V: TRBV28
CDR3: CASTLGQGYEQYF
DNA: TGTGCCAGCACCCTCGGACAGGGGTACGAGCAGTACTTC

D: TRBD1
J: TRBJ1-2
size: .
V: TRBV18
CDR3: CASSPSLTGTELHGYTF
DNA: TGTGCCAGCTCACCGTCACTAACCGGGACAGAATTACATGGCTACACCTTC

D: TRBD2
J: TRBJ2-7
size: .
V: TRBV2
CDR3: CASSAETSGHYEQYF
DNA: TGTGCCAGCAGTGCTGAAACTAGCGGCCACTACGAGCAGTACTTC

D: .
J: TRBJ1-6
size: .
V: TRBV7-6
CDR3: CASSLVAGANSPLHF
DNA: TGTGCCAGCAGCTTAGTAGCAGGGGCTAATTCACCCCTCCACTTT

D: .
J: TRBJ2-5
size: .
V: TRBV5-1
CDR3: CASSLVGQEETQYF
DNA: TGCGCCAGCAGCTTGGTCGGGCAAGAAGAGACCCAGTACTTC

D: TRBD1
J: TRBJ1-5
size: .
V: TRBV30
CDR3: CAWDRGIDQPQHF
DNA: TGTGCCTGGGACAGGGGAATCGATCAGCCCCAGCATTTT

D: .
J: TRBJ1-6
size: .
V: TRBV9
CDR3: CASSTGRSNSPLHF
DNA: TGTGCCAGCAGCACCGGTCGGAGTAATTCACCCCTCCACTTT

D: TRBD2
J: TRBJ2-1
size: .
V: TRBV27
CDR3: CASSFSRTSGGYNEQFF
DNA: TGTGCCAGCAGTTTCTCCCGGACTAGCGGGGGCTACAATGAGCAGTTCTTC

D: .
J: TRBJ2-7
size: .
V: TRBV6-5
CDR3: CASSYSTASYEQYF
DNA: TGTGCCAGCAGTTACTCGACTGCCTCCTACGAGCAGTACTTC

D: .
J: TRBJ1-3
size: .
V: TRBV9
CDR3: CASSAPGSGAGNTIYF
DNA: TGTGCCAGCAGCGCCCCGGGGTCGGGGGCTGGAAACACCATATATTTT

D: .
J: TRBJ1-2
size: .
V: TRBV28
CDR3: CASSFRAQGGGYTF
DNA: TGTGCCAGCAGTTTTCGGGCACAAGGTGGTGGCTACACCTTC

D: .
J: TRBJ2-1
size: once
V: TRBV5-1
CDR3: CASSAGQTSSYNEQFF
DNA: TGCGCCAGCAGCGCCGGACAGACGAGCTCCTACAATGAGCAGTTCTTC

D: .
J: TRBJ1-1
size: once
V: TRBV6-6
CDR3: CANSPYNTEAFF
DNA: TGTGCCAACAGCCCCTACAACACTGAAGCTTTCTTT

D: .
J: TRBJ1-3
size: few
V: TRBV6-1
CDR3: CASSEEGPAYSGNTIYF
DNA: TGTGCCAGCAGTGAAGAGGGTCCGGCCTACTCTGGAAACACCATATATTTT

D: TRBD1
J: TRBJ2-7
size: .
V: TRBV4-2
CDR3: CASSQGGQGPPYEQYF
DNA: TGTGCCAGCAGCCAAGGCGGACAGGGGCCGCCCTACGAGCAGTACTTC

D: .
J: TRBJ1-1
size: .
V: TRBV10-1
CDR3: CASSEGGQRSTEAFF
DNA: TGCGCCAGCAGTGAGGGGGGCCAACGAAGCACTGAAGCTTTCTTT

D: .
J: TRBJ2-3
size: .
V: TRBV30
CDR3: CAWNRIAQGTDTQYF
DNA: TGTGCCTGGAACAGGATAGCACAGGGAACAGATACGCAGTATTTT

D: .
J: TRBJ2-1
size: .
V: TRBV27
CDR3: CASSLKGGTYNEQFF
DNA: TGTGCCAGCAGTTTAAAGGGGGGTACCTACAATGAGCAGTTCTTC

D: .
J: TRBJ2-3
size: .
V: TRBV5-6
CDR3: CASTPRGRTDTQYF
DNA: TGTGCCAGCACCCCTCGGGGGCGGACAGATACGCAGTATTTT

D: TRBD2
J: TRBJ2-5
size: .
V: TRBV5-6
CDR3: CASRGLAGEKTQYF
DNA: TGTGCCAGCAGAGGACTAGCGGGAGAGAAGACCCAGTACTTC

D: .
J: TRBJ1-2
size: .
V: TRBV6-5
CDR3: CASSYSGFYYGYTF
DNA: TGTGCCAGCAGTTACTCCGGGTTTTACTATGGCTACACCTTC